This is a list of T cell receptor beta chains from one sample in a study of T cell responses to AZD1222 COVID-19 vaccine. Some clones are missing from TCRdb's copy, which holds only in-frame ones; the method was immunoSEQ multiplex PCR. This sample has some 120,000 clones, with approximately 93% found just once. Material: peripheral blood, obtained on day 0 of AZD1222 vaccination. These receptors were collected from an adult in good health. The CDR3 runs from the conserved cysteine through the conserved F or W. D genes are given only for firm matches. Size tells how often a clone was seen (once, few, many) or the class of an expanded clone, and some rows leave it out.

V: TRBV6-1; D: TRBD2; J: TRBJ2-1; size: NA; length: 16; DNA: TGTGCCAGCAGTGAAAACGGGCTAGCGGGATTCTATGAGCAGTTCTTC; CDR3: CASSENGLAGFYEQFF
V: TRBV5-1; D: TRBD2; J: TRBJ2-1; size: NA; length: 17; DNA: TGCGCCAGCAGCTTGGGGGCTAGCGGGAGAGCTTACAATGAGCAGTTCTTC; CDR3: CASSLGASGRAYNEQFF
V: TRBV7-2; D: TRBD1; J: TRBJ1-6; size: NA; length: 15; DNA: TGTGCCAGCAGGACGGACAGGGGCGTAGGGTCACCCCTCCACTTT; CDR3: CASRTDRGVGSPLHF
V: TRBV14; D: NA; J: TRBJ1-3; size: NA; length: 18; DNA: TGTGCCAGCAGCCAAGCCTCCAGGCCCCAGGGAACCGGAAACACCATATATTTT; CDR3: CASSQASRPQGTGNTIYF
V: TRBV5-1; D: NA; J: TRBJ1-5; size: NA; length: 15; DNA: TGCGCCAGCAGCTTAAACACCGACAACAATCAGCCCCAGCATTTT; CDR3: CASSLNTDNNQPQHF
V: TRBV19; D: NA; J: TRBJ1-2; size: NA; length: 11; DNA: TGTGCCAGTAGAACTAGTTTTGGCTACACCTTC; CDR3: CASRTSFGYTF
V: TRBV4-1; D: TRBD2; J: TRBJ2-1; size: NA; length: 15; DNA: TGCGCCAGCAGCCTATTTACTAGCGGCTACAATGAGCAGTTCTTC; CDR3: CASSLFTSGYNEQFF
V: TRBV2; D: TRBD1; J: TRBJ1-3; size: NA; length: 14; DNA: TGTGCCAGCAGCTCGACAGGGGCTGGAAACACCATATATTTT; CDR3: CASSSTGAGNTIYF
V: TRBV24-1; D: NA; J: TRBJ2-2; size: NA; length: 15; DNA: TGTGCCACCAGTGACGCAAGGGTGATGCCCGGGGAGCTGTTTTTT; CDR3: CATSDARVMPGELFF
V: TRBV14; D: NA; J: TRBJ1-4; size: NA; length: 14; DNA: TGTGCCAGCAGCCAAGAAGGGAACGGTGAAAAACTGTTTTTT; CDR3: CASSQEGNGEKLFF
V: TRBV30; D: NA; J: TRBJ1-3; size: NA; length: 15; DNA: TGTGCCTGGAGTAGGGGGACACCCTCTGGAAACACCATATATTTT; CDR3: CAWSRGTPSGNTIYF
V: TRBV28; D: TRBD2; J: TRBJ2-7; size: NA; length: 13; DNA: TGTGCCAGCAGGACTAGCCCATCCTACGAGCAGTACTTC; CDR3: CASRTSPSYEQYF
V: TRBV7-2; D: NA; J: TRBJ1-1; size: NA; length: 14; DNA: TGTGCCAGCAGCACTCACGCGGGGAACACTGAAGCTTTCTTT; CDR3: CASSTHAGNTEAFF
V: TRBV29-1; D: NA; J: TRBJ2-7; size: NA; length: 12; DNA: TGCAGCGTGGGGGAAAGGGTCAACGAGCAGTACTTC; CDR3: CSVGERVNEQYF
V: TRBV12-3/TRBV12-4; D: TRBD1; J: TRBJ1-5; size: NA; length: 13; DNA: TGTGCCAGCAGCGGACAGGACAATCAGCCCCAGCATTTT; CDR3: CASSGQDNQPQHF
V: TRBV5-4; D: TRBD2; J: TRBJ2-5; size: once; length: 15; DNA: TGTGCCAGCAGCAGGACTAGCGGGAGGACGGAGACCCAGTACTTC; CDR3: CASSRTSGRTETQYF
V: TRBV7-8; D: NA; J: TRBJ1-1; size: few; length: 16; DNA: TGTGCCAGCAGCTTGGGGGGCCGGGGGCGGTCCACTGAAGCTTTCTTT; CDR3: CASSLGGRGRSTEAFF
V: TRBV4-3; D: TRBD1; J: TRBJ1-2; size: NA; length: 16; DNA: TGCGCCAGCAGCCATGATCCAGGGGGCGGGGACTATGGCTACACCTTC; CDR3: CASSHDPGGGDYGYTF
V: TRBV12-3/TRBV12-4; D: NA; J: TRBJ1-3; size: NA; length: 13; DNA: TGTGCCAGCACCTCGACACTTGGAAACACCATATATTTT; CDR3: CASTSTLGNTIYF